This T cell receptor (beta chain) appears in the sequencing data of a study of cytomegalovirus exposure and HLA in healthy donors. Across the study: When 350 to 500 donors were genotyped, roughly 82% of them were found to fall in the Caucasian-associated ancestry cluster.

The donors, nominally healthy at sampling, likely had unrecorded immune exposures. CDR1 is SQVTM, CDR2 ANQGSEA, per germline. The CDR3 is 15 residues long. The J segment lost 4 bases and the V segment lost 7 bases, leaving 13 bases of the junction unmatched. PCR used 60 Vbeta primers and 13 Jbeta primers. The table came from immunoSEQ multiplex PCR; TCRdb's copy has only in-frame clones and leaves some out. Of about 120,000 clones listed, around three fifths are singletons. The TCR originated in a woman in her 40s in good health and CMV-seropositive. The sample was PBMCs. The V and J genes are TRBV29-1 and TRBJ2-3; 8 bases match TRBD1. Written as DNA, the CDR3 is TGCAGCGCCTCATCCGTAGGACAGGGACCAGATACGCAGTATTTT. Its protein product is CSASSVGQGPDTQYF.